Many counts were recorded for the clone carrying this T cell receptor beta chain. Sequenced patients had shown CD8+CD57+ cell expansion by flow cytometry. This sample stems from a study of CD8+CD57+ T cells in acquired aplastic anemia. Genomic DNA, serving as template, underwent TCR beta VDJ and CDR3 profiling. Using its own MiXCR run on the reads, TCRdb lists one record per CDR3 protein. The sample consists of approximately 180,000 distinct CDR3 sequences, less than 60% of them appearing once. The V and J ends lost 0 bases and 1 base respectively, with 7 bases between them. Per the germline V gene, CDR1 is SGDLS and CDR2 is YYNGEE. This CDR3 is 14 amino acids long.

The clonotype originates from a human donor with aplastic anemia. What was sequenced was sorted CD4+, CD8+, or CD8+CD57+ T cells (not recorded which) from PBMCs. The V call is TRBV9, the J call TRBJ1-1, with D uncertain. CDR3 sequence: CASSVGPSNTEAFF. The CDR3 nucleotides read TGTGCCAGCAGCGTAGGTCCCTCGAACACTGAAGCTTTCTTT. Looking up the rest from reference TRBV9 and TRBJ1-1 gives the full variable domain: DSGVTQTPKHLITATGQRVTLRCSPRSGDLSVYWYQQSLDQGLQFLIQYYNGEERAKGNILERFSAQQFPDLHSELNLSSLELGDSALYFCASSVGPSNTEAFFGQGTRLTVV.